One sample yielded the 5 T cell receptor beta chains listed below, sequenced in a study of radiotherapy plus CTLA-4 blockade in lung cancer. The data were produced by immunoSEQ multiplex PCR, yet TCRdb's version contains in-frame clones alone and is incomplete. The sample holds approximately 47,000 clones, roughly 59% seen once. Sequences were derived from peripheral blood, sampled from a patient treated with radiotherapy plus ipilimumab. These receptor sequences come from a human donor with non-small cell lung cancer who had a partial response to radiotherapy plus ipilimumab.

In its sample, this clone was seen many times. The chain links TRBV5-6 to TRBJ1-2; D remains unclear. Germline assignment: CDR1 SGHDT and CDR2 YYEEEE. V was trimmed by 0 bases and J by 4 bases, leaving 10 bases between them. The CDR3 spans 14 residues. CDR3 loop: CASSLERVFYGYTF. CDR3 bases: TGTGCCAGCAGCTTGGAGCGGGTTTTCTATGGCTACACCTTC.

The J gene is TRBJ1-2, the V gene TRBV20-1; tentative D call: TRBD1 (5 bases). This CDR3 contains 11 residues. Germline CDR1 and CDR2: DFQATT and SNEGSKA (reference sequence). Trimming took off 3 bases at V and 6 bases at J, with 8 bases between the two ends. CDR3 protein: CSARTDDGYTF. The CDR3, as DNA: TGCAGTGCTAGGACAGATGATGGCTACACCTTC.

This clone was observed a few times. The V gene is TRBV5-6, the J gene TRBJ2-7; D is ambiguous. Between the trimmed V and J ends, which lost 4 bases and 5 bases, there was a span of 7 bases. CDR3 size: 11 residues. Germline-derived CDR1 and CDR2 are SGHDT and YYEEEE. The CDR3 DNA is TGTGCCAGCAGCCCGGGTGACGAGCAGTACTTC. As protein: CASSPGDEQYF.

This clone turned up a few times. The chain carries TRBV6-1 and TRBJ2-1, with TRBD2 identical over 8 bases. Per the germline V gene, CDR1 is MNHNS and CDR2 is SASEGT. This CDR3 contains 15 residues. V lost 6 bases, J lost 0 bases, and 4 bases stayed unmatched. CDR3 loop: CASRGSGSSYNEQFF. Written as DNA, the CDR3 is TGTGCCAGCAGGGGCAGCGGGAGCTCCTACAATGAGCAGTTCTTC.

This clone was seen only once. The chain combines TRBV5-4 with TRBJ2-2, with a possible D match to TRBD2 (6 bases). V dropped 4 bases and J dropped 0 bases, with 13 bases sitting between them. Germline CDR1 reads SGHNT; CDR2 reads YYREEE (reference sequence). The CDR3 runs to 16 residues. The CDR3, as DNA: TGTGCCAGCAGCCCAGGGACTGACGCGAACACCGGGGAGCTGTTTTTT. Protein: CASSPGTDANTGELFF.